Described below is a single T cell receptor beta chain sequence and its context. No antigen is known for it. A roughly 130-subject validation cohort, separate from the approximately 670-subject first cohort, supplied the donors. Germline CDR1 is MNHEY and CDR2 is SMNVEV (reference sequence). The CDR3 has 14 amino acids. Trimming cost V 9 bases and J 5 bases, with 18 bases left between them. TCRdb keeps only in-frame clones here, not all; method: immunoSEQ multiplex PCR. The sample lists roughly 230,000 clones; roughly 87% were seen once. This sample was included in a study of cytomegalovirus exposure and HLA in healthy donors. Study-level information: It was reported in a later analysis that the same platform had been used for the approximately 120 validation repertoires as for the 666 first-cohort repertoires. Regarding the study as a whole: Across donors, most TCRs were seen rarely, yet some public ones were widespread. In vitro work confirmed that three CMV-associated chains recognize CMV antigens.

Material: PBMCs. This chain joins TRBV27 and TRBJ2-3; D is perhaps TRBD1 or TRBD2 (6 bases each). The TCR sequence derives from a woman between 25 and 40 years old in good health and CMV-seronegative. CDR3 region: CASGDWGARDTQYF. CDR3 nucleotide sequence: TGTGCCAGTGGGGATTGGGGGGCGCGAGATACGCAGTATTTT.